A single T cell receptor (beta chain) is shown here with its context. Its antigen is currently not known. There are no base qualities to consult, and no much larger clone falls within one base. Patients with a history of autoimmune disease or receiving systemic immunosuppression were excluded from the trial. Peripheral blood for TCR sequencing was collected from all dose cohorts at baseline, on cycle 4 day 1, and on cycle 7 day 1. Samples were obtained from an open-label, multicenter, first-in-human phase I dose-escalation trial of ivuxolimab. Adults with locally advanced or metastatic head and neck squamous cell, hepatocellular, melanoma or renal cell carcinoma were enrolled in the trial. Before TCR sequencing, CD4+ and CD8+ T cells were separately sorted from peripheral blood. Genomic DNA was extracted from sorted cells for sequencing of the TCRbeta CDR3 region. The immunoSEQ Assay was used to sequence the TCRbeta CDR3 regions. This immuneACCESS table, as held by TCRdb, lists in-frame sequences with V and J called but not all clones. Of the missing ones, under half trace to an unresolved V gene in checked studies; the others have no known cause. The sample data list fewer than 100,000 clones, and more than 75% of these were observed just once. The ten largest clones take up 6.2% of the sample.

This entry is derived from a study of OX40 agonist ivuxolimab in advanced cancers. For context, the study as a whole: Ivuxolimab was an agonistic, fully human IgG2 monoclonal antibody directed against OX40 (CD134), a costimulatory receptor. Intravenous ivuxolimab was administered to patients every 2 weeks at six dose levels: 0.01, 0.1, 0.3, 1.5, 3 and 10 mg/kg. Of the 50 to 55 patients in dose escalation, around 19 had hepatocellular carcinoma, around 15 had melanoma, 9 had renal cell carcinoma and 9 had head and neck cancer. In the dose-escalation cohort, 65% to 85% of patients were male, and the mean age was approximately 60 years with a range of roughly 20 to 79. Prior anti-PD-1, anti-PD-L1 or anti-CTLA-4 therapy was permitted, and checkpoint inhibitors had been received by about 37% of dose-escalation patients. Three dose-escalation patients achieved partial responses, one with hepatocellular carcinoma and two with cutaneous melanoma. The purpose of peripheral TCRbeta sequencing was to test whether ivuxolimab changed TCR sequence diversity and led to clonal T-cell expansion. The paper reports the monotherapy dose-escalation portion (N of about 50 patients) of the phase I ivuxolimab trial.

Per the germline V gene, MNHNS is the CDR1 and SASEGT is the CDR2. Trimming removed 8 bases from V and 1 base from J, leaving 8 bases between the germline ends. The CDR3 spans 12 residues, from the cysteine through the phenylalanine. The retained sequence is limited to the CDR3, 36 bases, with the frame set at the first base. What the work shows at the level of the full study, not this receptor alone: After ivuxolimab, CD8+ T cells had more expanded clones than CD4+ T cells on average. Low levels of normalized T-cell clonal expansion were also shown by some nonresponding patients. At doses of 0.1 to 3.0 mg/kg, clonal expansion of both CD4+ and CD8+ blood T cells was observed from baseline to week 6. Which antigens the clonally expanded peripheral T cells were specific for was not determined. In the 0.1-3.0 mg/kg groups, partial responders had among the lowest normalized peripheral clonal expansion, particularly in CD8+ T cells.

The sequence is built from TRBV6-1 and TRBJ1-1, with the D gene not confidently named. The sequence was collected from an adult with an advanced solid tumor such as melanoma, head and neck, liver or kidney cancer. This specimen consisted of CD4+ or CD8+ T cells sorted from blood, obtained in a trial of the OX40 agonist ivuxolimab. The nucleotide sequence is TGTGCCAGCCTCCGGGGGAACACTGAAGCTTTCTTT. Its translation is CASLRGNTEAFF.